The clone carrying this T cell receptor beta chain was detected once. Its antigen remains unidentified. This specimen comes from a study of vaccination effects on CD4 cells after COVID-19. Findings and caveats of the study: In the late period after vaccination, infection- and vaccine-induced clones contracted markedly.

Under the ViraFEST assay, PBMC were stimulated with viral peptide pools so that antigen-specific CD4+ T cells expanded. Sequencing was performed afterwards. Cells that had been cultured for 10 days were the source of isolated CD4+ T cells. All participants had two doses of either the BNT162b2 or mRNA-1273 vaccine. Nucleocapsid antibodies stayed negative before and after vaccination, showing no earlier SARS-CoV-2 infection. Every well got 2 million to 2.5 million PBMC, which were grown with 10 IU/ml IL-2 and around 10 ug/ml peptides. This CDR3 comprises 16 residues. Trimming stripped 0 bases from V and 4 bases from J, with 13 bases between. In germline, CDR1 is LGHDT, CDR2 YNNKEL (reference sequence). Generated by immunoSEQ multiplex PCR, the TCRdb table keeps only in-frame clones and is missing some. The repertoire holds about 27,000 clones, with roughly 80% as singletons.

This sample comprised CD4+ T cells from PBMCs cultured with HCoV-NL63 spike peptides, obtained after COVID-19 vaccination. The sequence derives from a human donor who received a COVID-19 vaccine. Some clones in this sample may be carry-over from other donors' samples. This chain links TRBV3-1 (or the pseudogene TRBV3-2) with TRBJ2-1; D not certain. The CDR3 coding sequence is TGTGCCAGCAGCCAAGATAGGGCCTTTAGGTACAATGAGCAGTTCTTC. It yields the protein CASSQDRAFRYNEQFF.